Only a few counts were recorded for the clone carrying this T cell receptor (beta chain). These data belong to a study of T cells in Graves' hyperthyroidism and ophthalmopathy. RNA transcripts served as the template for amplifying TCR beta CDR3 regions. A set of HTBI primers served as the primers for a first-round RT-PCR of the TCR CDR3. Each CDR3 protein gets one entry after TCRdb re-called the multiplex PCR reads with MiXCR. This sample carries hundreds of thousands of distinct CDR3 sequences, roughly 14% of them seen once, and the ten largest clones take about 13%. The length of the CDR3 is 13 residues. J gave up 4 bases and V 4 bases, and 5 bases lay outside the gene matches. Germline V CDR1 and CDR2: SQVTM, ANQGSEA.

The source is a man aged 18 to 35 with Graves' ophthalmopathy. V usage is TRBV29-1 and J usage is TRBJ1-2; 8 bases fit TRBD1. The material sequenced was blood. CDR3 sequence: CSVVTGGFYGYTF. The CDR3 DNA reads as TGCAGCGTTGTTACAGGGGGTTTCTATGGCTACACCTTC.